The sequence of this T cell receptor beta chain was determined in a study of T cells in Graves' hyperthyroidism and ophthalmopathy. In its sample, this clonotype was seen a few times. Germline CDR1 and CDR2: SGDLS and YYNGEE. Trimming took 3 bases from V and 2 from J, leaving 9 bases between them. The CDR3 is made up of 14 amino acids. Newly diagnosed hyperthyroidism patients aged 18 to 65 years had disease lasting under 2 months. From approximately 9.1 ml of fresh peripheral blood, PBMCs were isolated. RNA transcripts were the template for amplifying TCR beta CDR3 regions. The study used the HTBI primer set for a first-round RT-PCR of the TCR CDR3. TCRdb processed the multiplex PCR reads anew with MiXCR; each CDR3 protein has one entry. The sample shows approximately 430,000 distinct CDR3 sequences, 15% to 19% of them seen only once.

What was sequenced was blood. The receptor's source is a woman aged 18 to 35 with Graves' hyperthyroidism. The genes are TRBV9 and TRBJ2-1; D might be TRBD2 (6 bases). CDR3 sequence: CASSAGLTYNEQFF. CDR3 nucleotides: TGTGCCAGCAGCGCGGGACTGACCTACAATGAGCAGTTCTTC.